This T cell receptor beta chain was found in a study of T-cell reconstitution after alpha-beta-depleted transplantation in children. The CDR3 is 14 amino acids. Deletions cut 2 bases from V and 3 bases from J, with 8 bases between. In germline, CDR1 is PRHDT, CDR2 FYEKMQ (reference sequence). TCRbeta library preparation incorporated unique molecular identifiers. MiXCR was run by TCRdb on the PCR reads, yielding one entry per CDR3 protein. The table has about 400,000 distinct CDR3 sequences, 10% to 15% seen once. The receptor was isolated from a human donor who donated a stem cell graft to a child with Fanconi anemia. The starting material was PBMCs, obtained from the stem cell graft. The rearrangement links TRBV13 to TRBJ2-1; D gene uncertain. The CDR3 DNA follows: TGTGCCAGCAGCTTAAGACATTTCTACAATGAGCAGTTCTTC. Translated: CASSLRHFYNEQFF.